Included here is one T cell receptor beta chain sequence, with context. Its antigen is unknown. The record originates from a study of cytomegalovirus exposure and HLA in healthy donors. Study at large: An early release of data contained 80 million to 85 million unique TCRs, which came from HLA-typed donors. Study-level results: An analysis that was carried out later associated 16,951 TCR beta sequences with HLA alleles at 0.05 false discovery rate.

Primers for the PCR totalled 60 Vbeta and 13 Jbeta. The protocol was immunoSEQ multiplex PCR, while the TCRdb copy is restricted to in-frame clones and leaves out a portion. The table includes more than 80,000 clones, about four fifths detected once. The sequenced sample consisted of PBMCs. The clonotype originates from a female donor in good health and CMV-seropositive.

The CDR3 region has the DNA TGTGCCAGCAGCAGGACAGGGGATGGCTACACCTTC. Its translation is CASSRTGDGYTF. V is TRBV11-1 and J is TRBJ1-2, with TRBD1 matching over 9 bases. Germline V gene sequence: CDR1 SGHAT, CDR2 FQDESV (reference sequence). The V segment lost 5 bases and the J segment 6 bases; nucleotides outside the gene matches: 1. This CDR3 spans 12 amino acids.